The clone carrying this T cell receptor beta chain was counted at least ten times. TRAV- and TRBV-specific primers were used for first-strand cDNA, which covered alpha and beta chains. TCRs were amplified for 15 to 25 PCR cycles with a constant-region primer and V-primer adapter. TCRdb used MiXCR to reprocess the reads, holding one entry per CDR3 protein. Here the sample spans over 55,000 distinct CDR3 sequences, about a third being singletons. These data belong to a study of low-dose radiotherapy and immunotherapy resistance in tumors. Trimming removed 4 bases at V and 1 base at J, with 16 bases between. The CDR3 runs 17 residues. Germline CDR1 is LGHNA and CDR2 is YNFKEQ. Specified time point: before trial treatment.

The TCR was taken from a female donor with ovarian cancer. The chain joins TRBV4-2 to TRBJ2-2; D not certain. Here the sequenced sample was PBMCs, taken before treatment. The DNA of the CDR3 is TGTGCCAGCAGCCGATCTTTCTCGGGCGGGAACACCGGGGAGCTGTTTTTT. This encodes CASSRSFSGGNTGELFF.